These 20 T cell receptor beta chains were all obtained from the same sample, sequenced in a study of T cells in Graves' hyperthyroidism and ophthalmopathy. Authors of the study amplified TCR beta CDR3 regions from RNA transcripts. RT-PCR in the first round (using the HTBI primer set) targeted the TCR CDR3. TCRdb redid the calling of the multiplex PCR reads with MiXCR, one entry per CDR3 protein. Among 300,000 to 450,000 distinct CDR3 sequences listed, 14% to 15% were seen once. The specimen sequenced was blood. The receptors originated from a woman aged 25 to 39 with Graves' hyperthyroidism.

The chain employs TRBV4-1 and TRBJ2-1, with TRBD2 matching over 11 bases. The CDR3 consists of 17 residues. Germline V gene lookup returns CDR1 MGHRA and CDR2 YSYEKL. J gave up 8 bases and V 0 bases, and 9 bases lay outside the gene matches. CDR3 bases: TGCGCCAGCAGCCAAGAAGGGAGTAGCGGGAGGGCCGATGAGCAGTTCTTC. It is translated as CASSQEGSSGRADEQFF.

There are a few counts of this clonotype. V gene TRBV7-9 combines with J gene TRBJ2-6; the D is unclear. Germline CDR1 SEHNR, CDR2 FQNEAQ (reference sequence). CDR3 length equals 14 residues. V shed 6 bases and J shed 0 bases, with 6 bases lying between them. CDR3 in amino acids: CASRIDSGANVLTF. For the CDR3, the DNA is TGTGCCAGCAGAATAGACTCTGGGGCCAACGTCCTGACTTTC.

This clonotype has ten or more counts. V is TRBV3-1 and J is TRBJ2-7; 9 bases agree with TRBD2. V was clipped by 4 bases and J by 4 bases; unmatched bases: 8. The CDR3 runs 15 residues. Germline V gene lookup returns CDR1 LGHDT and CDR2 YNNKEL (reference sequence). CDR3 DNA sequence: TGTGCCAGCAGCCTTGACGGGGCGGGAGGGTACGAGCAGTACTTC. This translates into CASSLDGAGGYEQYF.

The rearrangement joins TRBV28 to TRBJ1-2; 7 nucleotides match TRBD1. The CDR3 contains 15 residues. CDR1 is MDHEN and CDR2 is SYDVKM in the germline V gene. Trimming cost V 6 bases and J 4 bases; bases outside gene matches: 11. Written as DNA, the CDR3 is TGTGCCAGCAGCCCAAGAGGGACAGCTCGCTATGGCTACACCTTC. Protein product: CASSPRGTARYGYTF.

This clonotype was counted a few times. A much larger clonotype is one base distant, so this may be a read error. The genes are TRBV3-1 and TRBJ1-1, with D perhaps matching TRBD1 (5 bases). CDR1 and CDR2 (germline): LGHDT, YNNKEL (reference sequence). Deletions cut 2 bases from V and 7 bases from J, with 11 bases between. The CDR3 contains 13 residues. The CDR3, as DNA: TGTGCCAGCAGCCAATTGGGACCGGGTGAAGCTTTCTTT. The encoded protein is CASSQLGPGEAFF.

This clonotype has just a few counts. This sequence joins TRBV2 and TRBJ2-1, with 11 bases aligning to TRBD2. Unmatched junction bases numbered 3, after V lost 2 bases and J lost 15 bases. Germline CDR1 reads SNHLY; CDR2 reads FYNNEI. CDR3 length equals 12 residues. Written as DNA, the CDR3 is TGTGCCAGCAGTGAAACTAGCGGGAGAATGTTCTTC. It yields the protein CASSETSGRMFF.

The chain links TRBV3-1 to TRBJ2-1, with 10 bases identical to TRBD2. Trimming removed 0 bases from V and 0 bases from J; junction bases left unmatched: 2. The germline V gene has CDR1 LGHDT and CDR2 YNNKEL (reference sequence). The CDR3 is 17 amino acids. Here the CDR3 reads CASSQERLAGSYNEQFF. Written as DNA, the CDR3 is TGTGCCAGCAGCCAAGAAAGACTAGCGGGCTCCTACAATGAGCAGTTCTTC.

This clonotype was found once. The chain couples TRBV25-1 to TRBJ1-3; D may be TRBD1 (6 bases). V was pared by 2 bases and J by 3 bases, with 14 bases between. Germline V gene lookup returns CDR1 MGHDK and CDR2 SYGVNS. The CDR3 extends over 16 amino acids. CDR3 amino acids: CASSEVRGSYGNTIYF. CDR3 nucleotides: TGTGCCAGCAGTGAAGTGAGGGGGTCCTATGGAAACACCATATATTTT.

In its sample, this clonotype was seen many times. This chain uses TRBV27 with TRBJ1-2; the D gene is possibly TRBD1 (5 bases). V lost 2 bases, J lost 4 bases, and 8 bases lay in between. Germline values: CDR1 MNHEY, CDR2 SMNVEV (reference sequence). The CDR3 length is 13 residues. As DNA, the CDR3 is TGTGCCAGCAGTTTAGCAGGGTCCTATGGCTACACCTTC. Translated: CASSLAGSYGYTF.

This clonotype has more than one count but fewer than ten. The J gene is TRBJ1-4, the V gene TRBV27, with D unclear. Germline CDR1 is MNHEY and CDR2 is SMNVEV (reference sequence). CDR3 length: 13 residues. With 5 bases removed from V and 0 bases from J, the gap between germline ends came to 4 bases. The CDR3 sequence: CASSLATNEKLFF. CDR3 in DNA: TGTGCCAGCAGTCTGGCAACTAATGAAAAACTGTTTTTT. Using reference TRBV27 and TRBJ1-4 for the parts outside the CDR3, the full variable domain is EAQVTQNPRYLITVTGKKLTVTCSQNMNHEYMSWYRQDPGLGLRQIYYSMNVEVTDKGDVPEGYKVSRKEKRNFPLILESPSPNQTSLYFCASSLATNEKLFFGSGTQLSVL.

This clonotype has more than one count but fewer than ten. V usage is TRBV27 and J usage is TRBJ2-7; 7 bases agree with TRBD1. The germline CDR1 and CDR2 sequences are MNHEY and SMNVEV (reference sequence). The V and J ends lost 5 bases and 0 bases, in that order; junction bases with no gene match: 7. The CDR3 consists of 15 residues. The CDR3 DNA is TGTGCCAGCAGTCTACAGGGGAAAAGCTCCTACGAGCAGTACTTC. Translation gives CASSLQGKSSYEQYF.

Turning to this clonotype: A much larger clone differs from this one at a single base, so this may be a read error. This chain links TRBV27 with TRBJ2-5; no clear D gene. Germline V CDR1 and CDR2: MNHEY, SMNVEV (reference sequence). The CDR3 runs 13 residues. Deletions cut 3 bases from V and 5 bases from J, with 10 bases between. The CDR3 here is CASSLSYTETQYF. The CDR3 DNA reads TGTGCCAGCAGTTTGAGCTATACGGAGACCCAGTACTTC.

The chain recombines TRBV11-3 with TRBJ2-1, with D possibly TRBD2 on 6 matching bases. Germline V lookup: CDR1 SGHNT, CDR2 YENEEA. The V gene lost 3 bases and the J gene lost 9 bases, with 9 bases spanning the gap. The CDR3 has 12 residues. For the CDR3, the DNA is TGTGCCAGCAGCTTTCAGGGAGGTGAGCAGTTCTTC. This sequence encodes CASSFQGGEQFF.

This chain connects TRBV20-1 to TRBJ2-3; 11 bases map to TRBD2. The CDR3 sequence is 18 residues long. Per the germline V gene, CDR1 is DFQATT and CDR2 is SNEGSKA (reference sequence). V lost 0 bases and J lost 4; bases outside the gene matches: 12. The CDR3 reads CSAREGIAGGPWADTQYF. DNA of the CDR3: TGCAGTGCTAGAGAGGGGATAGCGGGAGGGCCTTGGGCAGATACGCAGTATTTT.

This clonotype was picked up a small number of times. V is TRBV6-1 and J is TRBJ1-3, with TRBD1 matching 7 bases. The CDR3 consists of 15 residues. Germline trimming cut 7 bases from V and 3 bases from J; bases unmatched to any gene: 9. Germline assignment: CDR1 MNHNS and CDR2 SASEGT. The CDR3: CASKGAVSRGNTIYF. The CDR3 DNA sequence: TGTGCCAGCAAGGGGGCCGTGAGTCGTGGAAACACCATATATTTT.

In this sample, this clonotype turned up a few times. The chain carries TRBV14 and TRBJ2-7, with a possible D match to TRBD2 (5 bases). Germline loops: CDR1 SGHDN, CDR2 FVKESK. This CDR3 comprises 13 residues. V lost 4 bases to trimming and J lost 6 bases, with 13 bases between them. This CDR3 is CASSRQALAEQYF. The CDR3 bases are TGTGCCAGCAGCCGACAAGCCCTAGCCGAGCAGTACTTC.

This clonotype was counted a few times. The chain recombines TRBV29-1 with TRBJ2-1; D may be TRBD2 (5 bases). Germline V gene sequence: CDR1 SQVTM, CDR2 ANQGSEA. The CDR3 contains 15 residues. Trimming shortened V by 7 bases and J by 4 bases, and 20 bases separated the two germline ends. The CDR3 loop reads CSAVHLSGSYNEQFF. As DNA, the CDR3 is TGCAGCGCCGTGCATCTTAGTGGGAGTTACAATGAGCAGTTCTTC.

This clonotype was detected ten times or more. This chain uses TRBV3-1 with TRBJ2-1, with TRBD2 as a possible D gene (7 bases). From germline, CDR1 is LGHDT and CDR2 YNNKEL (reference sequence). CDR3 size: 15 residues. Trimming took off 2 bases at V and 7 bases at J, with 15 bases between the two ends. The CDR3 DNA sequence: TGTGCCAGCAGCCAATGGGGGGGCAGCGCAAATGAGCAGTTCTTC. It codes for CASSQWGGSANEQFF.

This clonotype turned up a few times. The V call is TRBV25-1, the J call TRBJ2-2; TRBD2 agrees at 7 bases. From germline, CDR1 is MGHDK and CDR2 SYGVNS. CDR3 length: 16 amino acids. Unmatched junction bases numbered 16, after V lost 7 bases and J lost 8 bases. The CDR3 DNA is TGTGCCAGCACTCCTCGAGCGGGAAAGGTTTCGGGGGAGCTGTTTTTT. Protein sequence: CASTPRAGKVSGELFF.

The V gene is TRBV4-2, the J gene TRBJ2-7, with 11 bases that match TRBD1. This CDR3 region has 15 residues. The germline gives CDR1 LGHNA, CDR2 YNFKEQ. The V gene end was trimmed by 1 base and the J gene end by 6 bases; junction bases not matched to a gene: 5. CDR3 nucleotide sequence: TGTGCCAGCAGCCAAGCTCGGGACAGGGGGGCCGAGCAGTACTTC. It encodes CASSQARDRGAEQYF.